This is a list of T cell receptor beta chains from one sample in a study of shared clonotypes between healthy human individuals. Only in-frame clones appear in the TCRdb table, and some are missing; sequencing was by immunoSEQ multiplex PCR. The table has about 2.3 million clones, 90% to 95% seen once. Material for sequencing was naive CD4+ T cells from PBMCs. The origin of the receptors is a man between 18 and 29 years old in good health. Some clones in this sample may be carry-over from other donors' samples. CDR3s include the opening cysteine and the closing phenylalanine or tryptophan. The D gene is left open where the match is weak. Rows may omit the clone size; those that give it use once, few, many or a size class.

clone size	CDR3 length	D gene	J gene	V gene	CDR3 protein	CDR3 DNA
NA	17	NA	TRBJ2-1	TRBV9	CASSPPPGGRRGNEQFF	TGTGCCAGCAGCCCACCTCCGGGGGGCCGCAGGGGCAATGAGCAGTTCTTC
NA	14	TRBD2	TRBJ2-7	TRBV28	CASSLLAGSSQQYF	TGTGCCAGCAGTTTACTAGCGGGTTCTTCTCAGCAGTACTTC
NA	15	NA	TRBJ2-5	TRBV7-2	CASSLDGRLQETQYF	TGTGCCAGCAGCTTAGACGGCAGGTTACAAGAGACCCAGTACTTC
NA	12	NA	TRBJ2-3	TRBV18	CASSNREDTQYF	TGTGCCAGCTCAAATCGGGAAGATACGCAGTATTTT
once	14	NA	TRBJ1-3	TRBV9	CASSRPPSSGTIYF	TGTGCCAGCAGTCGCCCGCCCAGCTCTGGCACCATATATTTT
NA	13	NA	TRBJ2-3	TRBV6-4	CASSEPRTDTQYF	TGTGCCAGCAGTGAACCCCGCACAGATACGCAGTATTTT
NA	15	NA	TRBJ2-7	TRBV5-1	CASSQDRNPTNEQYF	TGCGCCAGCAGCCAGGACAGAAACCCGACGAACGAGCAGTACTTC
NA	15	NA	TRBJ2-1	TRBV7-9	CASSLDRVSYNEQFF	TGTGCCAGCAGCTTAGACAGGGTCTCCTACAATGAGCAGTTCTTC
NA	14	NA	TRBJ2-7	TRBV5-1	CASSLESGYREQYF	TGCGCCAGCAGCTTGGAATCAGGATACCGCGAGCAGTACTTC
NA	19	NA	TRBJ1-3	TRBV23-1	CASSTNLRDTKSSGNTIYF	TGCGCCAGCAGTACCAACCTCCGGGACACCAAGAGCTCTGGAAACACCATATATTTT
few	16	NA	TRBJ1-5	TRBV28	CASSLGGVWGNQPQHF	TGTGCCAGCAGCTTAGGAGGGGTGTGGGGCAATCAGCCCCAGCATTTT
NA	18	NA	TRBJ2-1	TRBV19	CASSIRGGPLFSYNEQFF	TGTGCCAGTAGTATTAGGGGCGGGCCCCTTTTTTCTTACAATGAGCAGTTCTTC
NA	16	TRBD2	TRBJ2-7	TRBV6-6	CASSYDGTSGSYEQYF	TGTGCCAGCAGTTACGATGGTACTAGCGGCTCCTACGAGCAGTACTTC
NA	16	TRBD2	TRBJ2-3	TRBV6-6	CASSRQSGRNTDTQYF	TGTGCCAGCAGTCGTCAGAGCGGGAGGAACACAGATACGCAGTATTTT
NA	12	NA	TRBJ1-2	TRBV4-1	CASSPPNYGYTF	TGCGCCAGCAGCCCCCCTAACTATGGCTACACCTTC
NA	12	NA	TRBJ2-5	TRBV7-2	CASSWDSRTQYF	TGTGCCAGCAGCTGGGATTCCCGGACCCAGTACTTC
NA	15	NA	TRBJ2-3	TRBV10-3	CAISESGGGTDTQYF	TGTGCCATCAGTGAGTCAGGAGGGGGCACAGATACGCAGTATTTT
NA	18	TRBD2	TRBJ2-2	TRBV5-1	CASSLVASGRSNTGELFF	TGCGCCAGCAGCTTGGTGGCTAGCGGGCGTTCGAACACCGGGGAGCTGTTTTTT
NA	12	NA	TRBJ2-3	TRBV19	CASSIGTDTQYF	TGTGCCAGTAGTATAGGGACAGATACGCAGTATTTT
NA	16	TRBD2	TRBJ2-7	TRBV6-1	CASSVLLAHDTYEQYF	TGTGCCAGCAGTGTACTACTAGCGCACGACACCTACGAGCAGTACTTC
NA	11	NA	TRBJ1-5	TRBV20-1	CSASKGQPQHF	TGCAGTGCTAGCAAAGGACAGCCCCAGCATTTT
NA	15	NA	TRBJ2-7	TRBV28	CAGGGPPGEIYEQYF	TGTGCCGGAGGGGGGCCACCAGGGGAAATCTACGAGCAGTACTTC
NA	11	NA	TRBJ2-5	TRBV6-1	CASVGVETQYF	TGTGCCAGTGTAGGGGTTGAGACCCAGTACTTC
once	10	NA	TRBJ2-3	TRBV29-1	CSVRDDTQYF	TGCAGCGTCCGCGACGATACGCAGTATTTT
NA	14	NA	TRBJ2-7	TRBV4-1	CASSPGAGVYEQYF	TGCGCCAGCAGCCCGGGCGCAGGGGTCTACGAGCAGTACTTC
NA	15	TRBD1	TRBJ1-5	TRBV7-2	CASSSEGQLNQPQHF	TGTGCCAGCAGCTCGGAGGGACAGCTCAATCAGCCCCAGCATTTT
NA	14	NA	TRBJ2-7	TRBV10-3	CAISDGGPRGEQYF	TGTGCCATCAGTGATGGGGGGCCCAGAGGCGAGCAGTACTTC
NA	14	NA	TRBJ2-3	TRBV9	CASSVGGTEDTQYF	TGTGCCAGCAGCGTAGGGGGGACTGAAGATACGCAGTATTTT
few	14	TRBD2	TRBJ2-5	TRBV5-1	CASSFSGREETQYF	TGCGCCAGCAGCTTTAGCGGGAGAGAAGAGACCCAGTACTTC
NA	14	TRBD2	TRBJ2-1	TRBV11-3	CASSHTRTSDEQFF	TGTGCCAGCAGTCATACTCGGACTAGCGATGAGCAGTTCTTC
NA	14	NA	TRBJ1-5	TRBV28	CASSLRNPTSPQHF	TGTGCCAGCAGTTTAAGAAACCCGACGTCACCCCAGCATTTT
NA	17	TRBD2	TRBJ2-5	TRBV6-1	CASSEGLAGGWQETQYF	TGTGCCAGCAGTGAAGGTCTAGCGGGAGGCTGGCAAGAGACCCAGTACTTC
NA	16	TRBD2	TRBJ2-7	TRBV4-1	CASSLWTSGGTYEQYF	TGCGCCAGCAGCCTTTGGACTAGCGGGGGCACCTACGAGCAGTACTTC
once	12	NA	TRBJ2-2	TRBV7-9	CASSRTAGELFF	TGTGCCAGCAGCCGGACGGCCGGGGAGCTGTTTTTT
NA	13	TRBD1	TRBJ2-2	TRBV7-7	CASSGQGDGELFF	TGTGCCAGCAGCGGACAGGGTGACGGGGAGCTGTTTTTT
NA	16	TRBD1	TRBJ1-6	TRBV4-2	CASSQPQTGGRQPLHF	TGTGCCAGCAGCCAACCACAGACAGGGGGACGTCAACCCCTCCACTTT
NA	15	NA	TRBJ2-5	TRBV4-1	CASSLTLTAGETQYF	TGCGCCAGCAGCCTAACTCTAACGGCGGGGGAGACCCAGTACTTC
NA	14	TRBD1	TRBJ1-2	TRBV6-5	CASSSGTGNYGYTF	TGTGCCAGCAGTTCAGGGACAGGAAACTATGGCTACACCTTC
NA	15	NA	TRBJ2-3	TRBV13	CASSTTLGRGATQYF	TGTGCCAGCAGCACAACCCTGGGGAGAGGGGCTACGCAGTATTTT
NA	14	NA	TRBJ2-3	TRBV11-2	CASSLDRGTDTQYF	TGTGCCAGCAGCTTAGATCGCGGCACAGATACGCAGTATTTT
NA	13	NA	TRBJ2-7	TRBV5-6	CASSAFSGGEQYF	TGTGCCAGCAGCGCATTTTCGGGCGGCGAGCAGTACTTC
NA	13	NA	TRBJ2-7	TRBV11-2	CASRPTLGDEQYF	TGTGCCAGCAGACCAACCCTAGGCGACGAGCAGTACTTC
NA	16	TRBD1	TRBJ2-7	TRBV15	CATGPEWGQTWGEQYF	TGTGCCACCGGCCCAGAGTGGGGACAGACCTGGGGCGAGCAGTACTTC
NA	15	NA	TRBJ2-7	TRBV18	CASSPPTYGQYEQYF	TGTGCCAGCTCACCCCCCACTTATGGACAGTACGAGCAGTACTTC
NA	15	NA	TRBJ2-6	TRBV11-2	CASSLVVAGANVLTF	TGTGCCAGCAGCTTGGTGGTTGCTGGGGCCAACGTCCTGACTTTC
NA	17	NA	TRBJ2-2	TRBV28	CAANNLQGPRGTGELFF	TGTGCCGCGAACAATCTACAGGGCCCCCGGGGCACCGGGGAGCTGTTTTTT